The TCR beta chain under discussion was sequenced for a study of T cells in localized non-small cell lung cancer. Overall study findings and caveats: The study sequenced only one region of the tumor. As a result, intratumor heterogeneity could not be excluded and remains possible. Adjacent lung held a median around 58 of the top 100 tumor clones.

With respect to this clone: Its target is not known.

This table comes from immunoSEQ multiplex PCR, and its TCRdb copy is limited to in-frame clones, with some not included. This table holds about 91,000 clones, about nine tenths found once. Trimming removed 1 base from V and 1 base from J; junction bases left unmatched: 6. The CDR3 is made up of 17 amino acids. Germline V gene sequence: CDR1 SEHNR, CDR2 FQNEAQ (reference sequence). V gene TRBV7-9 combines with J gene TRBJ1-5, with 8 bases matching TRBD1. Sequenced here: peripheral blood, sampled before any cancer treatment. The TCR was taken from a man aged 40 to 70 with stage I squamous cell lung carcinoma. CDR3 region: CASSLDPRGPSNQPQHF. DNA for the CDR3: TGTGCCAGCAGCTTAGATCCCAGGGGGCCCAGCAATCAGCCCCAGCATTTT.